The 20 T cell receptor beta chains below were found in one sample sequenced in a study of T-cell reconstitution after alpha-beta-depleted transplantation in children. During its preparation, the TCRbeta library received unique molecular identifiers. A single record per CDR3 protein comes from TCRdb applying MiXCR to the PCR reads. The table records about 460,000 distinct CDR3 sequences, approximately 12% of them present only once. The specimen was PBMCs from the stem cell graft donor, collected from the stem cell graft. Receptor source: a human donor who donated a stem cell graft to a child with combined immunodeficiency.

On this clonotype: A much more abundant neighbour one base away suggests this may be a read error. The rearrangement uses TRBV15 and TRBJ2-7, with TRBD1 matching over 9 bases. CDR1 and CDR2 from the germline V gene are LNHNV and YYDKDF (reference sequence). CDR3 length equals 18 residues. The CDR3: CATSRLYPGQGVTYERYF. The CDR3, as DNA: TGTGCCACCAGCAGGTTATACCCGGGACAGGGAGTGACCTACGAGCGGTACTTC. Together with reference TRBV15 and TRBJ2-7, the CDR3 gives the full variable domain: DAMVIQNPRYQVTQFGKPVTLSCSQTLNHNVMYWYQQKSSQAPKLLFHYYDKDFNNEADTPDNFQSRRPNTSFCFLDIRSPGLGDTAMYLCATSRLYPGQGVTYERYFGPGTRLTVT.

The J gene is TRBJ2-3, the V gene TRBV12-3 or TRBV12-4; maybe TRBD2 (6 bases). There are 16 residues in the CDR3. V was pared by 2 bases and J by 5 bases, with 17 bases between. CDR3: CASSLRGAAGRDTQYF. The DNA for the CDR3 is TGTGCCAGCAGTTTACGAGGGGCGGCCGGGAGAGATACGCAGTATTTT.

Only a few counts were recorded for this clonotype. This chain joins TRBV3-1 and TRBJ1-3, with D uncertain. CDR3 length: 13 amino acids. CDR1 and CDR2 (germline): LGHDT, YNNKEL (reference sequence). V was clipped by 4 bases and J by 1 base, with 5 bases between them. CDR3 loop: CASSLQSGNTIYF. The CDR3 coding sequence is TGTGCCAGCAGCCTACAGTCTGGAAACACCATATATTTT.

The CDR3 sequence: CASSHATTLLAGELFF. The CDR3 DNA follows: TGTGCCAGCAGCCACGCCACGACCTTACTGGCCGGGGAGCTGTTTTTT. The J gene is TRBJ2-2, the V gene TRBV7-9; the D is unclear. The CDR3 has 16 amino acids. V shed 5 bases and J shed 6 bases, with 19 bases lying between them. Germline values: CDR1 SEHNR, CDR2 FQNEAQ (reference sequence).

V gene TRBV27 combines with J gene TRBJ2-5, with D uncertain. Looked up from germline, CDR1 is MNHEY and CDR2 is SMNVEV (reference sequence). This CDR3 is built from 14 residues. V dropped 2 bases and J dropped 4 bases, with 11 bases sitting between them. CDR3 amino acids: CASSLLSMRETQYF. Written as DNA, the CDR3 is TGTGCCAGCAGTTTACTGAGTATGCGAGAGACCCAGTACTTC.

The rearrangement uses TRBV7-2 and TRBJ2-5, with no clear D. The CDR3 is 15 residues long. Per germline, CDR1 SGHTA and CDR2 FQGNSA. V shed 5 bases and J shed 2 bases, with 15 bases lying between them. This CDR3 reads CASSNEYLGQETQYF. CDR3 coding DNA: TGTGCCAGCAGCAATGAGTACCTGGGTCAAGAGACCCAGTACTTC.

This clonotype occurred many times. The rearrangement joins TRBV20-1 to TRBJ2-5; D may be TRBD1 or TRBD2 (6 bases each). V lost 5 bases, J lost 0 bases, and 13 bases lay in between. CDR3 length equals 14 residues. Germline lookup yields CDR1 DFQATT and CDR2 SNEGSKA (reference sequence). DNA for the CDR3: TGCAGTGCTGGGGGCGGGACCGACCAAGAGACCCAGTACTTC. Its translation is CSAGGGTDQETQYF.

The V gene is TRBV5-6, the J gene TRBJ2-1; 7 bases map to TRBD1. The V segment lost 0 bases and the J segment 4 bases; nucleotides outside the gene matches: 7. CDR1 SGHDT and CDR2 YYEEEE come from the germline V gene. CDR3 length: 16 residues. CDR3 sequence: CASSLDRGPIYNEQFF. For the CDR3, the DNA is TGTGCCAGCAGCTTGGACAGGGGACCTATTTACAATGAGCAGTTCTTC.

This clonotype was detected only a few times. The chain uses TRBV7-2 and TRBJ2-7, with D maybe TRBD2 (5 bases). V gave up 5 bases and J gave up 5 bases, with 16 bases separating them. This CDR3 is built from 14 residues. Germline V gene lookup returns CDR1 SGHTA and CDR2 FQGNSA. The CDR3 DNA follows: TGTGCCAGCAGCCCAGACTATGCCCTGGACGAGCAGTACTTC. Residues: CASSPDYALDEQYF.

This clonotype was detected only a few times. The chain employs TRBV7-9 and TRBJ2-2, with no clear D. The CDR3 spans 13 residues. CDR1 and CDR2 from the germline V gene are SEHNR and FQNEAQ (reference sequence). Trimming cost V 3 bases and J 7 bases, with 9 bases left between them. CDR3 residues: CASSLGSGGELFF. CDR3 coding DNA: TGTGCCAGCAGCTTGGGCTCGGGCGGGGAGCTGTTTTTT.

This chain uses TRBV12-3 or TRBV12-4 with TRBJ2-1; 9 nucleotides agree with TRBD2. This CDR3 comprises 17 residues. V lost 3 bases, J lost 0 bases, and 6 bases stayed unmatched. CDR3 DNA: TGTGCCAGCAGTTTTGAGAGTAGCGGGAGCTCCTACAATGAGCAGTTCTTC. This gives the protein CASSFESSGSSYNEQFF.

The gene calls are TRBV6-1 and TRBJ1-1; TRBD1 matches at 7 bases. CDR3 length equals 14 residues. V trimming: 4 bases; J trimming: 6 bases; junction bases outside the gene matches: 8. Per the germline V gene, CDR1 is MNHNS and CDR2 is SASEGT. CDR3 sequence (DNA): TGTGCCAGCAGTGCACCGGACAGGAGGGCTGAAGCTTTCTTT. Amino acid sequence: CASSAPDRRAEAFF.

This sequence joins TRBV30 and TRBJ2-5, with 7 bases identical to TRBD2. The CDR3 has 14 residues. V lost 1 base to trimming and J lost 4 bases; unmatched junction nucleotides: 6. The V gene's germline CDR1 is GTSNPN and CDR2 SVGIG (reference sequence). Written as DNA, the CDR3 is TGTGCCTGGAGTGATGGGAGGGGAAGAGAGACCCAGTACTTC. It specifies CAWSDGRGRETQYF.

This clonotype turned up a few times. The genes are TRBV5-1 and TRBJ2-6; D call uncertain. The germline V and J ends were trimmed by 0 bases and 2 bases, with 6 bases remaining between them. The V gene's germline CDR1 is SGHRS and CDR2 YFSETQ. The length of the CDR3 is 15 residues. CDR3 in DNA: TGCGCCAGCAGCTTGGCCTACACTGGGGCCAACGTCCTGACTTTC. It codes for CASSLAYTGANVLTF.

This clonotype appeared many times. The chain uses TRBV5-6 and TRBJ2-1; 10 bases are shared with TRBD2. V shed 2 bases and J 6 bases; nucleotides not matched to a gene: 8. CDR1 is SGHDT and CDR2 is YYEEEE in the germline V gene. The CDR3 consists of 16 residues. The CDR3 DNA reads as TGTGCCAGCAGCTTTCCTAGCGGGAGTTTCTCCAATGAGCAGTTCTTC. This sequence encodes CASSFPSGSFSNEQFF. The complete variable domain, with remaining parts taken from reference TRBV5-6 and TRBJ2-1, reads DAGVTQSPTHLIKTRGQQVTLRCSPKSGHDTVSWYQQALGQGPQFIFQYYEEEERQRGNFPDRFSGHQFPNYSSELNVNALLLGDSALYLCASSFPSGSFSNEQFFGPGTRLTVL.

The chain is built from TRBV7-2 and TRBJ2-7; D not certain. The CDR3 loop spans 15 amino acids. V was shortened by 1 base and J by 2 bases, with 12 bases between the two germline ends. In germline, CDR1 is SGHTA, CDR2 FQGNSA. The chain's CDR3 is CASSLEAGLPYEQYF. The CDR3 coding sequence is TGTGCCAGCAGCTTAGAGGCAGGCCTGCCCTACGAGCAGTACTTC.

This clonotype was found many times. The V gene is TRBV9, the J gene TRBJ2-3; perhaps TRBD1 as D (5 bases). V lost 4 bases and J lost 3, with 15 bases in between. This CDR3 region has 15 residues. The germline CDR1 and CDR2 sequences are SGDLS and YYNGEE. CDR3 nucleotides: TGTGCCAGCAGCCCGCAGGGTCTCGGGACAGATACGCAGTATTTT. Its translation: CASSPQGLGTDTQYF.

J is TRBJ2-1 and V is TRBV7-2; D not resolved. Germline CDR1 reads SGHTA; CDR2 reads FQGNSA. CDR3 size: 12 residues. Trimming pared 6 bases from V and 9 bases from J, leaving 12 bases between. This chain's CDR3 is CASSLYRLEQFF. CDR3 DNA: TGTGCCAGCAGTCTCTACCGGCTTGAGCAGTTCTTC. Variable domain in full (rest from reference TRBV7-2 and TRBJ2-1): GAGVSQSPSNKVTEKGKDVELRCDPISGHTALYWYRQSLGQGLEFLIYFQGNSAPDKSGLPSDRFSAERTGGSVSTLTIQRTQQEDSAVYLCASSLYRLEQFFGPGTRLTVL.

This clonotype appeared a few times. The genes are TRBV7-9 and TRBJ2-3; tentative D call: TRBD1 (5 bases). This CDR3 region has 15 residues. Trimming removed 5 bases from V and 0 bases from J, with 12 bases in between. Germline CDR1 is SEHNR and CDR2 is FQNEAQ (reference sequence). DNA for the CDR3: TGTGCCAGCAGCCCTTCGACAGTAAGCACAGATACGCAGTATTTT. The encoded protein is CASSPSTVSTDTQYF.

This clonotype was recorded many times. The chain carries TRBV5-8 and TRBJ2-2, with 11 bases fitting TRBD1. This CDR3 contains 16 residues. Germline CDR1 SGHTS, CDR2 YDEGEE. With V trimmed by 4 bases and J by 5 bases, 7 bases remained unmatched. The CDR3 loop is CASSRRTGGETGELFF. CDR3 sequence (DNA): TGTGCCAGCAGCCGCCGGACAGGGGGCGAAACCGGGGAGCTGTTTTTT.